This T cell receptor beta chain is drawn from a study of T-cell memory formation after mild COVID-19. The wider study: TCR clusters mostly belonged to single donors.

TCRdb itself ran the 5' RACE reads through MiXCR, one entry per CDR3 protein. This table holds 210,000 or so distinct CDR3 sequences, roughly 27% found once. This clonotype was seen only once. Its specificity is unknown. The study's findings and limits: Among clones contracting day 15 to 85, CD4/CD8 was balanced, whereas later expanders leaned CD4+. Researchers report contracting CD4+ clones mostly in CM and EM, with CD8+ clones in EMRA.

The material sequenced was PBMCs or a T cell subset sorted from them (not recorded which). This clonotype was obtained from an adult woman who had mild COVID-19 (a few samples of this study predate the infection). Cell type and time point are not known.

For the CDR3, the DNA is TGTGCCAGCAGCGTTGAGGGCTCTCCTAGCACAGATACGCAGTATTTT. Its translation is CASSVEGSPSTDTQYF. J is TRBJ2-3 and V is TRBV9; possible D gene TRBD2, 5 bases. The germline CDR1 and CDR2 sequences are SGDLS and YYNGEE. CDR3 length equals 16 residues. Trimming pared 2 bases from V and 0 bases from J, leaving 13 bases between.